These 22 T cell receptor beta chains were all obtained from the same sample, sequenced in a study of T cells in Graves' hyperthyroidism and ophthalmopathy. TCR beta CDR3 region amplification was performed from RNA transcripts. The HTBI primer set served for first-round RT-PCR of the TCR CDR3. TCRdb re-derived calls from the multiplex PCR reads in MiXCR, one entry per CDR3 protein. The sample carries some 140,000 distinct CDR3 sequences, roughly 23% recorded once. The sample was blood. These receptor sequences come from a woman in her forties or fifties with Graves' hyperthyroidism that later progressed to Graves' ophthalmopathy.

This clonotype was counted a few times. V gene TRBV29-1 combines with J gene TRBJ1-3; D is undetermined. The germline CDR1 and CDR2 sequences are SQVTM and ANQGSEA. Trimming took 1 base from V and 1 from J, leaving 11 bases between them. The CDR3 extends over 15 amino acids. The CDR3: CSVEGSYPSGNTIYF. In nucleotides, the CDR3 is TGCAGCGTTGAAGGCAGCTACCCTTCTGGAAACACCATATATTTT.

CDR3 nucleotide sequence: TGTGCCAGCAATTCCCTCCGGGACTACTCAAAAGAGACCCAGTACTTC. Its protein is CASNSLRDYSKETQYF. The chain recombines TRBV28 with TRBJ2-5, with TRBD2 identical over 7 bases. The germline gives CDR1 MDHEN, CDR2 SYDVKM. This CDR3 spans 16 amino acids. After removal of 7 bases from V and 3 bases from J, the junction contained 14 bases not matched to a gene. Filled out from reference TRBV28 and TRBJ2-5, the complete variable domain reads DVKVTQSSRYLVKRTGEKVFLECVQDMDHENMFWYRQDPGLGLRLIYFSYDVKMKEKGDIPEGYSVSREKKERFSLILESASTNQTSMYLCASNSLRDYSKETQYFGPGTRLLVL.

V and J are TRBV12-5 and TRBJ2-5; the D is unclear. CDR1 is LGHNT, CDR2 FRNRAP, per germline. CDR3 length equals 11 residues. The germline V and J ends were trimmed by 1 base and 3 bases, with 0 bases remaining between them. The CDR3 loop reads CASGLEETQYF. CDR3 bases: TGTGCTAGTGGTTTGGAAGAGACCCAGTACTTC.

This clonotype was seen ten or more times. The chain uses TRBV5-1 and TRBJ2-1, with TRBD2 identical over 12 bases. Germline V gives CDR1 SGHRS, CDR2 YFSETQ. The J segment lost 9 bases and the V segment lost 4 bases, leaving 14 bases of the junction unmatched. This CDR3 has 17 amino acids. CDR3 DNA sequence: TGCGCCAGCAGCCCGGGACTAGCGGGCCCAGTCTCCGGTGAGCAGTTCTTC. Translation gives CASSPGLAGPVSGEQFF.

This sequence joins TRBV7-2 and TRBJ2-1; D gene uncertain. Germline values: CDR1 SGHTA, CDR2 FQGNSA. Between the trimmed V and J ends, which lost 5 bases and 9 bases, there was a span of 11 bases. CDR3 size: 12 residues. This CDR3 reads CASSLRRFEQFF. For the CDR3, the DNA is TGTGCCAGCAGCCTAAGAAGGTTTGAGCAGTTCTTC.

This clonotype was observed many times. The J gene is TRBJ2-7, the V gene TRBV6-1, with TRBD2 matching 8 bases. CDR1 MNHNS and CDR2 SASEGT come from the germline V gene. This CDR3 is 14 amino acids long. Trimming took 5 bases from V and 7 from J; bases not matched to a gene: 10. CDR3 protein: CASSYTSTSGEQYF. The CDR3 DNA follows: TGTGCCAGCAGTTACACATCCACTAGCGGAGAGCAGTACTTC.

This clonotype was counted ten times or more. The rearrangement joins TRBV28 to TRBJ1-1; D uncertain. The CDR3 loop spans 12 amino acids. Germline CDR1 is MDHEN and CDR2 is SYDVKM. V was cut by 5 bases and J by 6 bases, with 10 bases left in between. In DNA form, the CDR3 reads TGTGCCAGCAGTCGCGGAGTAGCTGAAGCTTTCTTT. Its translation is CASSRGVAEAFF.

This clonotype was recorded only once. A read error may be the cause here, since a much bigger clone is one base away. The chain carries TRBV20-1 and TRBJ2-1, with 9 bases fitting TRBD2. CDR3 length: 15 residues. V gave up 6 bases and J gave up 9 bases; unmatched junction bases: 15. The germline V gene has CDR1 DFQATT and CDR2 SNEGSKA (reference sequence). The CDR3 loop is CSAEKGLASTSEQFF. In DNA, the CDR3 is TGCAGTGCGGAAAAGGGACTAGCATCCACCAGTGAGCAGTTCTTC.

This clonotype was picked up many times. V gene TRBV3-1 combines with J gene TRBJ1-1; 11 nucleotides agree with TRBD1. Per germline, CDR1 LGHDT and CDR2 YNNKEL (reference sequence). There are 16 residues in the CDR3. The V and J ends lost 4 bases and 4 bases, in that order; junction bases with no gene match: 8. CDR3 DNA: TGTGCCAGCAGCCCCGGACAGGGGGCGACCGGCACTGAAGCTTTCTTT. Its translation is CASSPGQGATGTEAFF.

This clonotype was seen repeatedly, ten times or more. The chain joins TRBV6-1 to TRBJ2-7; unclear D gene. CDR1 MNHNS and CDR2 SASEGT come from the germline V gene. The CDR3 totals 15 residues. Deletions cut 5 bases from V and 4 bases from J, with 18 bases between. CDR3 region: CASSLNSAPNYEQYF. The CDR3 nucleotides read TGTGCCAGCAGTCTTAATAGTGCTCCCAATTACGAGCAGTACTTC.

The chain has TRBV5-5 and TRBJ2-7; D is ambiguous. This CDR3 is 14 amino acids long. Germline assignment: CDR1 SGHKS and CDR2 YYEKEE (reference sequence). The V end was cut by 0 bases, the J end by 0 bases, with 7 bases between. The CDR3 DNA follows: TGTGCCAGCAGCTTGGGTGCGGACTCCTACGAGCAGTACTTC. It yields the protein CASSLGADSYEQYF.

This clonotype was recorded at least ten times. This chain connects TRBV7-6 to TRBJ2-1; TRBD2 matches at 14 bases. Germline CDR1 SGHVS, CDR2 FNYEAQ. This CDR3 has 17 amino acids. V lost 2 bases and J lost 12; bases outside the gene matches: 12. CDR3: CASSLRQGLTSGRGQFF. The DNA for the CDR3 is TGTGCCAGCAGCTTACGACAGGGTTTGACTAGCGGGAGGGGGCAGTTCTTC.

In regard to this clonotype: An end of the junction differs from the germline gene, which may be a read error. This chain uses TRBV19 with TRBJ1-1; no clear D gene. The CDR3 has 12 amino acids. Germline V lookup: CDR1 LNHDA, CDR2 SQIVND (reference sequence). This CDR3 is CASTRVGIEASF. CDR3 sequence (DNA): TGTGCCAGTACCCGGGTCGGCATTGAAGCTTCCTTT.

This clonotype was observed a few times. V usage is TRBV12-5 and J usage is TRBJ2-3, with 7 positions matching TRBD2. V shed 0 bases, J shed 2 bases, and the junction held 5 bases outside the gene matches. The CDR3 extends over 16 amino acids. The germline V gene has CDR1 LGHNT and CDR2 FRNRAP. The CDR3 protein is CASGLVLATLTDTQYF. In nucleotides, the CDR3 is TGTGCTAGTGGTTTGGTACTAGCGACACTCACAGATACGCAGTATTTT.

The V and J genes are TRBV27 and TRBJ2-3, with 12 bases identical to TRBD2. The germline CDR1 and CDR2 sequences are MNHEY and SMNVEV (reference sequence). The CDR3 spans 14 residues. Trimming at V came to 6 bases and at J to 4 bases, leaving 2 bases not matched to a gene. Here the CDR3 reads CASRTSGRPDTQYF. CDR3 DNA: TGTGCCAGCAGGACTAGCGGGAGACCAGATACGCAGTATTTT.

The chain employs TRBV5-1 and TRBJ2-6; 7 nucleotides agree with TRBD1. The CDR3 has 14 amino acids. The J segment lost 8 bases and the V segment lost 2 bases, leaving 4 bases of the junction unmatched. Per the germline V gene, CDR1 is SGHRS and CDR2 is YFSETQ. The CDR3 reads CASSLTGETNVLTF. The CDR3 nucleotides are TGCGCCAGCAGCTTAACAGGGGAAACCAACGTCCTGACTTTC.

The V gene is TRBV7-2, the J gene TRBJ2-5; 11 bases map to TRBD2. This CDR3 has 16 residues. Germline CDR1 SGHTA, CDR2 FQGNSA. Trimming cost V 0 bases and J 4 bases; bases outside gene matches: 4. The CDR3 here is CASSLAGLAGGETQYF. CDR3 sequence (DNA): TGTGCCAGCAGCTTAGCGGGGCTAGCGGGAGGAGAGACCCAGTACTTC.

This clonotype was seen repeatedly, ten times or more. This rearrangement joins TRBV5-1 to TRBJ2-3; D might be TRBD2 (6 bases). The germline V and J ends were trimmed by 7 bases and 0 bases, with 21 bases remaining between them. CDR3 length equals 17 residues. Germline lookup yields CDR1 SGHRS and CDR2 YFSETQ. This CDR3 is CASDLGRGPKSTDTQYF. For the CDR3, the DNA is TGCGCCAGCGACTTAGGGCGGGGCCCGAAGAGCACAGATACGCAGTATTTT.

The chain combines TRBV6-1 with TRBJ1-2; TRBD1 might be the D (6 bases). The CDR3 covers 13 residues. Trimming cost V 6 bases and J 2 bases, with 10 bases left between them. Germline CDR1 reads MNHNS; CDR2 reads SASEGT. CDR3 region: CASRTGTNYGYTF. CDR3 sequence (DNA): TGTGCCAGCAGAACCGGGACAAACTATGGCTACACCTTC.

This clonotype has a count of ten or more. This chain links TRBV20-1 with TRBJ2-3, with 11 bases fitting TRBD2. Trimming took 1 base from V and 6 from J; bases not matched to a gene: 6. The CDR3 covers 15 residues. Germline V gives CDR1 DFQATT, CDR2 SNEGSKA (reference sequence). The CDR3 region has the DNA TGCAGTGCTAGAGTTAGCGGGGGGGGGCTTGATACGCAGTATTTT. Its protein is CSARVSGGGLDTQYF.

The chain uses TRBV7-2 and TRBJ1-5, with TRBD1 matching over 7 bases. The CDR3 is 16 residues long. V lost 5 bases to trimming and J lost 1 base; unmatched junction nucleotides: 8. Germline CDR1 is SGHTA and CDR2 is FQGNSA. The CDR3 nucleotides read TGTGCCAGCAGCCCCACCGGGACAGAGAGCAATCAGCCCCAGCATTTT. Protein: CASSPTGTESNQPQHF.

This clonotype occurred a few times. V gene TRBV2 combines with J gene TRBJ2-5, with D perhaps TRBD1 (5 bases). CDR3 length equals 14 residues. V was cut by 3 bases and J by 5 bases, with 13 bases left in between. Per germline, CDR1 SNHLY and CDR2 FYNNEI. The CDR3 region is CASSEGLRTETQYF. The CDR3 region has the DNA TGTGCCAGCAGTGAGGGGCTCCGTACGGAGACCCAGTACTTC.